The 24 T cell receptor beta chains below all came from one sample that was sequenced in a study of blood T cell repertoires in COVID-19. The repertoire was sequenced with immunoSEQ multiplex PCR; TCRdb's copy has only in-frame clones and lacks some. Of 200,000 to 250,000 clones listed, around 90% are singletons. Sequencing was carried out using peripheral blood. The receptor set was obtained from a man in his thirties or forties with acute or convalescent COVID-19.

DNA of the CDR3: TGCGCCAGCAGGAGTTCCTACGAGCAGTACTTC. The encoded protein is CASRSSYEQYF. The chain recombines TRBV5-1 with TRBJ2-7; D gene uncertain. The V end was cut by 5 bases, the J end by 1 base, with 4 bases between. CDR3 length equals 11 residues. Per germline, CDR1 SGHRS and CDR2 YFSETQ.

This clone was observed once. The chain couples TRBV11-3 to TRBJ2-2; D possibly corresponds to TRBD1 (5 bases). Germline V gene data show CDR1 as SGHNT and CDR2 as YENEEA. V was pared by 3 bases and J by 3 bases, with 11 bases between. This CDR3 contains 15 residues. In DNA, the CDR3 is TGTGCCAGCAGCTTGAGAGGACAACACACCGGGGAGCTGTTTTTT. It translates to CASSLRGQHTGELFF.

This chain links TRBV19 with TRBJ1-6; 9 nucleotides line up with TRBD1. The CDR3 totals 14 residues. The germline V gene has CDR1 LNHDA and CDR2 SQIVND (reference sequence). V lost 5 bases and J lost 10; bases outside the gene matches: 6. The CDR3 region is CASSSGTGLSPLHF. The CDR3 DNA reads TGTGCCAGTAGTTCCGGGACAGGGCTCTCACCCCTCCACTTT.

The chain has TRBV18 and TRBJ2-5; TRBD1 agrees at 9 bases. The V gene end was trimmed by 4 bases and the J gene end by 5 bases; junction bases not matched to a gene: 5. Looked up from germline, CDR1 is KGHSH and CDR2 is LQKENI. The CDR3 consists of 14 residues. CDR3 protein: CASSLTGGWETQYF. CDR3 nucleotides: TGTGCCAGCTCACTAACAGGGGGCTGGGAGACCCAGTACTTC.

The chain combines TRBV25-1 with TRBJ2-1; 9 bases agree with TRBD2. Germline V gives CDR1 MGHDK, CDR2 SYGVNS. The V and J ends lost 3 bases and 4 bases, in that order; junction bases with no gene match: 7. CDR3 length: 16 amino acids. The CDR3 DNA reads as TGTGCCAGCAGTGATTATTTGGCGGGAGGGTACAATGAGCAGTTCTTC. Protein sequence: CASSDYLAGGYNEQFF.

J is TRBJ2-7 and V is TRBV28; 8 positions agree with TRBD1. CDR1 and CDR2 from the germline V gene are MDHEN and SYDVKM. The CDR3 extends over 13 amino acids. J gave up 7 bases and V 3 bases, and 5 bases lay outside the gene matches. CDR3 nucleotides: TGTGCCAGCAGTTTGGGACAGGCGAGGGAGCAGTACTTC. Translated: CASSLGQAREQYF. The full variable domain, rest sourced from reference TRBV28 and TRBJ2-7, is DVKVTQSSRYLVKRTGEKVFLECVQDMDHENMFWYRQDPGLGLRLIYFSYDVKMKEKGDIPEGYSVSREKKERFSLILESASTNQTSMYLCASSLGQAREQYFGPGTRLTVT.

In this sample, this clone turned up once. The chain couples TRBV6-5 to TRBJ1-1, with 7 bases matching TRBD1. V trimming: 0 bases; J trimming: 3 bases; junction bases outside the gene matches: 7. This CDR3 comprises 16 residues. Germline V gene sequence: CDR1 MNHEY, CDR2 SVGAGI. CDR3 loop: CASSYSGGASDTEAFF. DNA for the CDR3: TGTGCCAGCAGTTACTCAGGGGGCGCGTCCGACACTGAAGCTTTCTTT.

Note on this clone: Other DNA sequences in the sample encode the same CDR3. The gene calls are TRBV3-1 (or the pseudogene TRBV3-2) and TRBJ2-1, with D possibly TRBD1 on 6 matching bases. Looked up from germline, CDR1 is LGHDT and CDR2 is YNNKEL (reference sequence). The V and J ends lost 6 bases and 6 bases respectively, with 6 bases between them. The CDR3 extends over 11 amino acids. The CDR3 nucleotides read TGTGCCAGCAGGGGGGCCAATGAGCAGTTCTTC. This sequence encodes CASRGANEQFF.

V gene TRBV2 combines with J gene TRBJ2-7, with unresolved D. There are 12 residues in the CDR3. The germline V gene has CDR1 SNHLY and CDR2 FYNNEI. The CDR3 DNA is TGTGTGAGCAGTTACACCTCCTACGAGCAGTACTTC. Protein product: CVSSYTSYEQYF. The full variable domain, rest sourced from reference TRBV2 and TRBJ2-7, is EPEVTQTPSHQVTQMGQEVILRCVPISNHLYFYWYRQILGQKVEFLVSFYNNEISEKSEIFDDQFSVERPDGSNFTLKIRSTKLEDSAMYFCVSSYTSYEQYFGPGTRLTVT.

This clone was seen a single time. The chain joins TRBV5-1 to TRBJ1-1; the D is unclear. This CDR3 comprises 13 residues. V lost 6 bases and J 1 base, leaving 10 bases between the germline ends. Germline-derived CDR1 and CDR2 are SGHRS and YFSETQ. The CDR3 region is CASTSTANTEAFF. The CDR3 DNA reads TGCGCCAGCACATCCACAGCGAACACTGAAGCTTTCTTT.

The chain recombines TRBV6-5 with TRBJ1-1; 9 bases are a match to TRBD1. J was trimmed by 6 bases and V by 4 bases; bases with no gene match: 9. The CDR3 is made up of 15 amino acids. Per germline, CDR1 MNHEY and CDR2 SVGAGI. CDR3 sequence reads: CASSWGGRQGAEAFF. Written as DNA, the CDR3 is TGTGCCAGCAGTTGGGGGGGCCGACAGGGGGCTGAAGCTTTCTTT.

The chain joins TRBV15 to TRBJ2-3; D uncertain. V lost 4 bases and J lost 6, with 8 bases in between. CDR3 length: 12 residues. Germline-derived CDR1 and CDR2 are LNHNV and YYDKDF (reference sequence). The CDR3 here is CATSTYTDTQYF. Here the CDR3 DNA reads TGTGCCACCAGCACCTATACGGATACGCAGTATTTT.

CDR3 nucleotide sequence: TGTGCCAGCAGGATGGAGACCTACGAGCAGTACTTC. Translating gives CASRMETYEQYF. This chain links TRBV12-3 or TRBV12-4 with TRBJ2-7, with no clear D. The CDR3 length is 12 residues. The V gene lost 6 bases and the J gene lost 2 bases, with 8 bases spanning the gap.

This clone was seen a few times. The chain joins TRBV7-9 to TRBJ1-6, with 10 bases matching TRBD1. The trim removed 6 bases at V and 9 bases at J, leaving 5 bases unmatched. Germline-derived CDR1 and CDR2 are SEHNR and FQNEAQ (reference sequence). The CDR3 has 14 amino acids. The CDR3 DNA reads TGTGCCAGCAGGCTGACAGGGGGCGGTTCACCCCTCCACTTT. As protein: CASRLTGGGSPLHF.

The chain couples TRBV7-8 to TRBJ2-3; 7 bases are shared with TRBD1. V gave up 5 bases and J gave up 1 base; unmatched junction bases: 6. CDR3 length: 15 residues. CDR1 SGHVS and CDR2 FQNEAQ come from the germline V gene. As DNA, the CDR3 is TGTGCCAGCAGCAGAGGGGGCACGGGCACAGATACGCAGTATTTT. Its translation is CASSRGGTGTDTQYF.

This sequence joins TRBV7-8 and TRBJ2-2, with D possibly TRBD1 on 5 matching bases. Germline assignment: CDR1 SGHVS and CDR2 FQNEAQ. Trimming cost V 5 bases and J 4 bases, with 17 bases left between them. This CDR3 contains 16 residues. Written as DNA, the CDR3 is TGTGCCAGCAGCCCATCAGGGTCTTTAGGCACCGGGGAGCTGTTTTTT. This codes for CASSPSGSLGTGELFF. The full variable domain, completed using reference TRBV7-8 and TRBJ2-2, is GAGVSQSPRYKVAKRGQDVALRCDPISGHVSLFWYQQALGQGPEFLTYFQNEAQLDKSGLPSDRFFAERPEGSVSTLKIQRTQQEDSAVYLCASSPSGSLGTGELFFGEGSRLTVL.

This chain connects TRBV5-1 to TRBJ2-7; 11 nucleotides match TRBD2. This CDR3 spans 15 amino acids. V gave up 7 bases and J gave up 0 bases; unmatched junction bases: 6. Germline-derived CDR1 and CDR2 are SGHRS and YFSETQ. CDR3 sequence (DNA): TGCGCCAGCGCTTCGGGACTAGCGGCCTCCTACGAGCAGTACTTC. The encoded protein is CASASGLAASYEQYF.

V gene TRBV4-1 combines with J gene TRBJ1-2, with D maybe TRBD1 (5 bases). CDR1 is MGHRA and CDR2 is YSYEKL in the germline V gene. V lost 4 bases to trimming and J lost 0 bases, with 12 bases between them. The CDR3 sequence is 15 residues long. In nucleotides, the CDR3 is TGCGCCAGCAGCCCGAGCGGGGCTTCTAACTATGGCTACACCTTC. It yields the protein CASSPSGASNYGYTF.

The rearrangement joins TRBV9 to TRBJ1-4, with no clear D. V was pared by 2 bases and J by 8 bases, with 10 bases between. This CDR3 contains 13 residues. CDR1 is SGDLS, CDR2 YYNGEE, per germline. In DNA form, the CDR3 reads TGTGCCAGCAGCGTCAGCCTAGAGGAAAAACTGTTTTTT. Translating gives CASSVSLEEKLFF.

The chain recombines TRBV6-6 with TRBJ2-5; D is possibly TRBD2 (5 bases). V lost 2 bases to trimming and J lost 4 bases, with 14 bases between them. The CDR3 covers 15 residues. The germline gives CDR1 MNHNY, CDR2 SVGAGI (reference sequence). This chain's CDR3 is CASSYPQKSGETQYF. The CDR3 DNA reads TGTGCCAGCAGTTACCCTCAAAAGAGCGGAGAGACCCAGTACTTC.

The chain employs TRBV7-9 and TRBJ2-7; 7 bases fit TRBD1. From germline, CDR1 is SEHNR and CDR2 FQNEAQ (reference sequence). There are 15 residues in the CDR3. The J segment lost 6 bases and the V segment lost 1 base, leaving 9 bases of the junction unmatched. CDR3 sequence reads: CASSLVGQPSGEQYF. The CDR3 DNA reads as TGTGCCAGCAGCTTAGTGGGACAGCCATCGGGCGAGCAGTACTTC. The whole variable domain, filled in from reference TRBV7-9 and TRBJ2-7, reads DTGVSQNPRHKITKRGQNVTFRCDPISEHNRLYWYRQTLGQGPEFLTYFQNEAQLEKSRLLSDRFSAERPKGSFSTLEIQRTEQGDSAMYLCASSLVGQPSGEQYFGPGTRLTVT.

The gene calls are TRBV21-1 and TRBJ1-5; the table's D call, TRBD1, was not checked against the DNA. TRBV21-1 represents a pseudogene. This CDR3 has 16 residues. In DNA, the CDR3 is TGTGCCAGCAGCAGGAGGGGGCGCGAGGAGAATCAGCCCCAGCATTTT. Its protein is CASSRRGREENQPQHF.

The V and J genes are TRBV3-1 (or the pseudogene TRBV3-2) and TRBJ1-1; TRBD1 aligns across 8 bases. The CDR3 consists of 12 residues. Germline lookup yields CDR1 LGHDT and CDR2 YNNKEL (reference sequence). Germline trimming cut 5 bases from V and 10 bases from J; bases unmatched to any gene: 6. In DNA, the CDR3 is TGTGCCAGCAGCTTCGGACAGGGTGGAGCTTTCTTT. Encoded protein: CASSFGQGGAFF.

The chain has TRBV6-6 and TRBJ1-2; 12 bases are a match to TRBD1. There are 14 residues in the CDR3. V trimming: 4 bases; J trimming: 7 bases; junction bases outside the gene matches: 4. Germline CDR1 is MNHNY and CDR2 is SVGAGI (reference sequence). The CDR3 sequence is CASSWGQGAFGYTF. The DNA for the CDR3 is TGTGCCAGCAGTTGGGGACAGGGGGCATTTGGCTACACCTTC.